These 25 T cell receptor beta chains originate from one sample sequenced in a study of blood T cell repertoires in COVID-19. The table came from immunoSEQ multiplex PCR; TCRdb's copy has only in-frame clones and leaves some out. Of under 350,000 clones in the sample, roughly 91% were seen once. The specimen sequenced was peripheral blood. The receptors derive from a man aged 35-49 years with acute or convalescent COVID-19.

This chain uses TRBV29-1 with TRBJ1-2, with 10 bases fitting TRBD1. Losses at the gene ends were 7 bases for V and 7 bases for J; bases not matched to a gene: 6. Germline V gene data show CDR1 as SQVTM and CDR2 as ANQGSEA. This CDR3 has 12 residues. The DNA for the CDR3 is TGCAGCGCCTTCGGACAGGGGGTTGGCTACACCTTC. This codes for CSAFGQGVGYTF.

This sequence joins TRBV11-3 and TRBJ2-1; 7 bases match TRBD1. Germline V gives CDR1 SGHNT, CDR2 YENEEA. This CDR3 has 15 residues. V lost 5 bases, J lost 0 bases, and 4 bases stayed unmatched. CDR3 amino acids: CASSKGQSSYNEQFF. The CDR3 nucleotides read TGTGCCAGCAGCAAGGGACAGTCCTCCTACAATGAGCAGTTCTTC.

The sample holds one count of this clone. J is TRBJ1-6 and V is TRBV14, with TRBD1 matching over 8 bases. Germline CDR1 is SGHDN and CDR2 is FVKESK. CDR3 length: 18 residues. V gave up 0 bases and J gave up 7 bases; unmatched junction bases: 11. The CDR3 sequence: CASSQEGFDRGWNSPLHF. CDR3 in DNA: TGTGCCAGCAGCCAAGAGGGGTTTGACAGGGGCTGGAATTCACCCCTCCACTTT.

The chain combines TRBV4-2 with TRBJ2-3; 8 bases are a match to TRBD2. CDR3 length equals 15 residues. The germline gives CDR1 LGHNA, CDR2 YNFKEQ. The trim removed 1 base at V and 4 bases at J, leaving 4 bases unmatched. The CDR3 sequence is CASSQAGGGADTQYF. The CDR3 DNA is TGTGCCAGCAGCCAAGCGGGGGGGGGTGCAGATACGCAGTATTTT.

The chain's CDR3 is CATSRDLIYEQYF. The CDR3 DNA is TGTGCCACCAGCAGAGATCTAATTTACGAGCAGTACTTC. This rearrangement joins TRBV15 to TRBJ2-7, with D unclear. Germline V gene sequence: CDR1 LNHNV, CDR2 YYDKDF (reference sequence). CDR3 length equals 13 residues. Trimming stripped 0 bases from V and 4 bases from J, with 7 bases between.

This chain connects TRBV5-1 to TRBJ2-2; D might be TRBD1 (6 bases). This CDR3 has 14 amino acids. From germline, CDR1 is SGHRS and CDR2 YFSETQ. V was shortened by 7 bases and J by 4 bases, with 14 bases between the two germline ends. The CDR3, as DNA: TGCGCCAGCGCGATGACAGGTTCCACCGGGGAGCTGTTTTTT. Amino acids: CASAMTGSTGELFF.

This chain uses TRBV9 with TRBJ1-2; D remains ambiguous. In germline, CDR1 is SGDLS, CDR2 YYNGEE. Trimming removed 2 bases at V and 7 bases at J, with 9 bases between. The CDR3 loop spans 12 amino acids. The CDR3 loop is CASSVGRSGYTF. In nucleotides, the CDR3 is TGTGCCAGCAGCGTGGGGAGATCTGGCTACACCTTC.

V gene TRBV12-3 or TRBV12-4 combines with J gene TRBJ1-1, with D possibly being TRBD1 (5 bases). Trimming left V 3 bases short and J 4 bases short, with 6 bases between. The CDR3 totals 12 residues. CDR3 amino acids: CASSFGGTEAFF. In DNA form, the CDR3 reads TGTGCCAGCAGTTTCGGGGGCACTGAAGCTTTCTTT.

The chain couples TRBV9 to TRBJ1-4, with a weak D call TRBD1 (5 bases). Per the germline V gene, CDR1 is SGDLS and CDR2 is YYNGEE. Trimming removed 6 bases from V and 8 bases from J, with 17 bases in between. The CDR3 sequence is 14 residues long. The CDR3 region has the DNA TGTGCCAGCAAACCAGGGACTTTGGGAGAAAAACTGTTTTTT. It yields the protein CASKPGTLGEKLFF.

This chain connects TRBV7-8 to TRBJ2-1, with 16 bases lining up with TRBD2. Trimming cost V 5 bases and J 7 bases; bases outside gene matches: 14. Germline V lookup: CDR1 SGHVS, CDR2 FQNEAQ. This CDR3 is built from 19 residues. The CDR3 here is CASSPGTSGGAGPGNEQFF. The CDR3 DNA follows: TGTGCCAGCAGCCCAGGGACTAGCGGGGGGGCTGGTCCAGGGAATGAGCAGTTCTTC.

CDR3 sequence reads: CASSYSTSGAFSTDTQYF. CDR3 coding DNA: TGTGCCAGCAGTTACTCGACTAGCGGGGCTTTTAGCACAGATACGCAGTATTTT. This sequence joins TRBV6-2 or TRBV6-3 and TRBJ2-3; 11 nucleotides line up with TRBD2. V shed 0 bases and J 0 bases; nucleotides not matched to a gene: 5. Germline values: CDR1 MNHEY, CDR2 SVGEGT. The CDR3 extends over 18 amino acids.

V is TRBV27 and J is TRBJ1-6; D is unresolved. Trimming took off 2 bases at V and 5 bases at J, with 10 bases between the two ends. Looked up from germline, CDR1 is MNHEY and CDR2 is SMNVEV (reference sequence). CDR3 length: 15 residues. DNA for the CDR3: TGTGCCAGCAGTTTAATGACCGGGAATAATTCACCCCTCCACTTT. Its translation: CASSLMTGNNSPLHF.

The gene calls are TRBV7-2 and TRBJ1-1; no clear D gene. Per the germline V gene, CDR1 is SGHTA and CDR2 is FQGNSA. There are 13 residues in the CDR3. Deletions cut 3 bases from V and 0 bases from J, with 5 bases between. The CDR3 here is CASSLYLNTEAFF. The CDR3 nucleotides are TGTGCCAGCAGCTTGTATCTGAACACTGAAGCTTTCTTT.

CDR3 DNA: TGTGCCAGCAGCCTCCTCGGGACAGGGTACTATGGCTACACCTTC. Its translation is CASSLLGTGYYGYTF. The chain combines TRBV3-1 (or the pseudogene TRBV3-2) with TRBJ1-2, with TRBD1 matching 9 bases. Germline CDR1 and CDR2: LGHDT and YNNKEL (reference sequence). V lost 4 bases and J lost 3; bases outside the gene matches: 6. The CDR3 has 15 residues.

The table lists this clone with a count of one. The V and J genes are TRBV13 and TRBJ2-7, with D possibly being TRBD2 (5 bases). The CDR3 contains 15 residues. The germline V and J ends were trimmed by 5 bases and 2 bases, with 16 bases remaining between them. Germline-derived CDR1 and CDR2 are PRHDT and FYEKMQ (reference sequence). In nucleotides, the CDR3 is TGTGCCAGCAGCGGATCCGGGCGGGTCGCCTACGAGCAGTACTTC. It specifies CASSGSGRVAYEQYF.

The count of this clone is one. V and J are TRBV20-1 and TRBJ2-3, with TRBD1 identical over 9 bases. CDR1 is DFQATT, CDR2 SNEGSKA, per germline (reference sequence). Trimming removed 3 bases from V and 7 bases from J; junction bases left unmatched: 8. The CDR3 is made up of 14 amino acids. The CDR3 protein is CSASSTGGANTQYF. In nucleotides, the CDR3 is TGCAGTGCTAGTTCCACAGGGGGCGCGAATACGCAGTATTTT.

On this clone: The identical CDR3 is also encoded by other nucleotide sequences in the sample. The chain recombines TRBV5-1 with TRBJ2-1; D perhaps matches TRBD1 (5 bases). The length of the CDR3 is 15 residues. V gave up 1 base and J gave up 0 bases, with 8 bases separating them. Germline lookup yields CDR1 SGHRS and CDR2 YFSETQ. The CDR3: CASSLTGSSYNEQFF. DNA of the CDR3: TGCGCCAGCAGCTTGACAGGTAGCTCCTACAATGAGCAGTTCTTC.

The J gene is TRBJ2-3, the V gene TRBV5-1, with 7 bases that match TRBD1. Unmatched junction bases numbered 5, after V lost 4 bases and J lost 3 bases. Germline V lookup: CDR1 SGHRS, CDR2 YFSETQ. There are 14 residues in the CDR3. CDR3 nucleotide sequence: TGCGCCAGCAGCACCCTACAGGGGACAGATACGCAGTATTTT. This sequence encodes CASSTLQGTDTQYF.

The J gene is TRBJ1-2, the V gene TRBV3-1 (or the pseudogene TRBV3-2); D is unresolved. The CDR3 runs to 12 residues. Trimming pared 0 bases from V and 9 bases from J, leaving 8 bases between. CDR1 and CDR2 (germline): LGHDT, YNNKEL (reference sequence). In nucleotides, the CDR3 is TGTGCCAGCAGCCAAGACGGGTTTCGCTACACCTTC. It specifies CASSQDGFRYTF.

This rearrangement joins TRBV19 to TRBJ1-4, with 8 bases aligning to TRBD1. J lost 8 bases, V lost 5 bases, and 13 bases had no gene match. The CDR3 extends over 16 amino acids. CDR1 and CDR2 (germline): LNHDA, SQIVND (reference sequence). In DNA form, the CDR3 reads TGTGCCAGTAGTTCGCCCAGGGGGCAAGGACGAGAAAAACTGTTTTTT. It is translated as CASSSPRGQGREKLFF.

This chain links TRBV19 with TRBJ1-5, with a weak D call TRBD1 (5 bases). V was clipped by 4 bases and J by 5 bases, with 18 bases between them. The CDR3 extends over 16 amino acids. Germline V CDR1 and CDR2: LNHDA, SQIVND (reference sequence). CDR3 nucleotides: TGTGCCAGTAGTAGGGGGGTCCTCCCACTCGATCAGCCCCAGCATTTT. Encoded protein: CASSRGVLPLDQPQHF. The entire variable domain, with the rest obtained from reference TRBV19 and TRBJ1-5, is as follows: DGGITQSPKYLFRKEGQNVTLSCEQNLNHDAMYWYRQDPGQGLRLIYYSQIVNDFQKGDIAEGYSVSREKKESFPLTVTSAQKNPTAFYLCASSRGVLPLDQPQHFGDGTRLSIL.

J is TRBJ1-1 and V is TRBV18; 7 bases line up with TRBD1. The CDR3 spans 13 residues. Trimming at V came to 6 bases and at J to 0 bases, leaving 1 base not matched to a gene. Germline V gene lookup returns CDR1 KGHSH and CDR2 LQKENI. The CDR3 region has the DNA TGTGCCAGCTCCGGACAGGTGAACACTGAAGCTTTCTTT. Residues: CASSGQVNTEAFF.

This chain uses TRBV6-5 with TRBJ1-6; D possibly corresponds to TRBD1 (5 bases). The V gene lost 0 bases and the J gene lost 7 bases, with 10 bases spanning the gap. CDR1 and CDR2 from the germline V gene are MNHEY and SVGAGI. The CDR3 contains 15 residues. The DNA of the CDR3 is TGTGCCAGCAGTTACTCGGGGGGAGGGAATTCACCCCTCCACTTT. It yields the protein CASSYSGGGNSPLHF.

The chain joins TRBV10-3 to TRBJ1-2; D perhaps matches TRBD1 (6 bases). Trimming pared 2 bases from V and 2 bases from J, leaving 9 bases between. This CDR3 spans 14 amino acids. The germline gives CDR1 ENHRY, CDR2 SYGVKD. CDR3 sequence (DNA): TGTGCCATCAGTGAGGGAAGGGGGAACTATGGCTACACCTTC. It yields the protein CAISEGRGNYGYTF.

This clone was recorded only once. This chain connects TRBV7-6 to TRBJ2-1; TRBD2 agrees at 10 bases. The CDR3 has 15 amino acids. V lost 5 bases and J lost 5; bases outside the gene matches: 6. Germline assignment: CDR1 SGHVS and CDR2 FNYEAQ. The DNA of the CDR3 is TGTGCCAGCAGCCTTAGCGGGGGGCCTAACAATGAGCAGTTCTTC. Its translation: CASSLSGGPNNEQFF.